This passage covers 19 T cell receptor beta chains from one sample sequenced in a study of cytomegalovirus exposure and HLA in healthy donors (dated by TCRdb to about 2017). The method was the immunoSEQ multiplex PCR assay. For the multiplex PCR, a mixture combining 60 forward primers for TCR Vbeta segments and 13 reverse primers for TCR Jbeta segments was used. Held by TCRdb, this immuneACCESS table contains in-frame sequences only and omits some clones. Under half of the omission traces to an unresolved V gene where checked; the cause of the rest is unknown. The sample contains about 200,000 clones, 85% of them found a single time. The ten largest clones take up 2.3% of the sample. Sequenced material: PBMCs. Receptor source: a woman aged 50 to 65 in good health and CMV-seronegative.

The chain couples TRBV6-6 to TRBJ2-7, with 7 bases that match TRBD1. J lost 3 bases, V lost 2 bases, and 7 bases had no gene match. CDR1 and CDR2 (germline): MNHNY, SVGAGI (reference sequence). This CDR3 spans 15 amino acids. CDR3 amino acids: CASSYLGTDNYEQYF. The DNA for the CDR3 is TGTGCCAGCAGTTACCTCGGGACAGATAACTACGAGCAGTACTTC.

The chain is built from TRBV4-3 and TRBJ2-1; D unresolved. V was cut by 0 bases and J by 2 bases, with 11 bases left in between. The length of the CDR3 is 16 residues. Per the germline V gene, CDR1 is LGHNA and CDR2 is YSLEER. DNA of the CDR3: TGCGCCAGCAGCCAAGAAATTAGCCTGACCTACAATGAGCAGTTCTTC. It yields the protein CASSQEISLTYNEQFF.

This clone was counted once. V is TRBV6-1 and J is TRBJ2-3, with 7 bases aligning to TRBD1. CDR1 MNHNS and CDR2 SASEGT come from the germline V gene. V gave up 3 bases and J gave up 6 bases; unmatched junction bases: 15. CDR3 length: 17 residues. Here the CDR3 DNA reads TGTGCCAGCAGTGAGCGACAGGGAATGGGTATGAGTGATACGCAGTATTTT. Protein: CASSERQGMGMSDTQYF.

The chain is built from TRBV6-5 and TRBJ1-5; unclear D gene. Deletions cut 2 bases from V and 3 bases from J, with 8 bases between. Germline V gene sequence: CDR1 MNHEY, CDR2 SVGAGI. The CDR3 sequence is 14 residues long. The CDR3: CASSYGGTNQPQHF. In nucleotides, the CDR3 is TGTGCCAGCAGTTACGGAGGCACCAATCAGCCCCAGCATTTT.

The J gene is TRBJ1-5, the V gene TRBV11-2; D is perhaps TRBD1 (6 bases). The V gene lost 2 bases and the J gene lost 2 bases, with 13 bases spanning the gap. Germline V lookup: CDR1 SGHAT, CDR2 FQNNGV. The CDR3 runs to 16 residues. CDR3 in DNA: TGTGCCAGCAGCTTACCGGACAGCCATGGCAATCAGCCCCAGCATTTT. This translates into CASSLPDSHGNQPQHF.

Here the CDR3 reads CSAGGGADYGYTF. The CDR3 DNA is TGCAGCGCTGGCGGAGGGGCCGACTATGGCTACACCTTC. V and J are TRBV29-1 and TRBJ1-2; possibly TRBD1 for D (5 bases). Germline V gene data show CDR1 as SQVTM and CDR2 as ANQGSEA. The CDR3 loop spans 13 amino acids. Trimming removed 7 bases from V and 3 bases from J, with 15 bases in between.

The V call is TRBV18, the J call TRBJ2-7; 8 bases agree with TRBD2. J lost 7 bases, V lost 2 bases, and 10 bases had no gene match. This CDR3 is 15 amino acids long. The germline CDR1 and CDR2 sequences are KGHSH and LQKENI. CDR3 protein: CASSPTPGLVFEQYF. In DNA form, the CDR3 reads TGTGCCAGCTCACCAACTCCGGGACTAGTGTTTGAGCAGTACTTC.

This clone was counted between two and nine times. The CDR3 nucleotides are TGCGCCAGCAGCTTGAATCCGGGACTAGCGGGTACCGGGGAGCTGTTTTTT. Its translation: CASSLNPGLAGTGELFF. The chain recombines TRBV5-1 with TRBJ2-2; TRBD2 matches 12 bases. V shed 1 base and J 5 bases; nucleotides not matched to a gene: 6. In germline, CDR1 is SGHRS, CDR2 YFSETQ. The CDR3 extends over 17 amino acids. The full variable domain, in which reference TRBV5-1 and TRBJ2-2 provide the parts outside the CDR3, is KAGVTQTPRYLIKTRGQQVTLSCSPISGHRSVSWYQQTPGQGLQFLFEYFSETQRNKGNFPGRFSGRQFSNSRSEMNVSTLELGDSALYLCASSLNPGLAGTGELFFGEGSRLTVL.

The V and J genes are TRBV27 and TRBJ2-4, with D possibly being TRBD1 (7 bases). Trimming removed 2 bases from V and 7 bases from J, with 12 bases in between. This CDR3 has 14 residues. CDR1 MNHEY and CDR2 SMNVEV come from the germline V gene (reference sequence). The CDR3 here is CASSLGPGGNIQYF. CDR3 DNA: TGTGCCAGCAGTTTAGGGCCAGGGGGGAACATTCAGTACTTC.

This clone was found once. The V call is TRBV5-1, the J call TRBJ2-7; a possible D gene is TRBD1 (5 bases). V was shortened by 2 bases and J by 2 bases, with 11 bases between the two germline ends. Germline assignment: CDR1 SGHRS and CDR2 YFSETQ. The CDR3 is 14 residues long. CDR3 DNA sequence: TGCGCCAGCAGCTTTCGGGCAGGGCCCTACGAGCAGTACTTC. Translated, it gives CASSFRAGPYEQYF.

The chain carries TRBV2 and TRBJ1-5; D possibly corresponds to TRBD1 (5 bases). The V end lost 2 bases, the J end lost 2 bases, and 19 bases lay between the germline ends. The CDR3 has 18 residues. The V gene's germline CDR1 is SNHLY and CDR2 FYNNEI. As DNA, the CDR3 is TGTGCCAGCAGTGAACAGGGCAGGCGGATCTCGGGCAATCAGCCCCAGCATTTT. This translates into CASSEQGRRISGNQPQHF.

This clone was observed a single time. The rearrangement joins TRBV30 to TRBJ1-3; D not certain. CDR1 is GTSNPN, CDR2 SVGIG, per germline (reference sequence). There are 14 residues in the CDR3. V was pared by 2 bases and J by 0 bases, with 8 bases between. The CDR3 loop reads CAWSREISGNTIYF. CDR3 nucleotides: TGTGCCTGGAGTCGAGAGATCTCTGGAAACACCATATATTTT.

V usage is TRBV7-2 and J usage is TRBJ2-2; D is unclear. Germline CDR1 SGHTA, CDR2 FQGNSA. V lost 5 bases and J 6 bases, leaving 13 bases between the germline ends. There are 14 residues in the CDR3. The DNA for the CDR3 is TGTGCCAGCAGCCCCGAAATGTTAGCCGGGGAGCTGTTTTTT. It encodes CASSPEMLAGELFF. The full variable domain, with the rest looked up from reference TRBV7-2 and TRBJ2-2, is GAGVSQSPSNKVTEKGKDVELRCDPISGHTALYWYRQSLGQGLEFLIYFQGNSAPDKSGLPSDRFSAERTGGSVSTLTIQRTQQEDSAVYLCASSPEMLAGELFFGEGSRLTVL.

The rearrangement joins TRBV2 to TRBJ2-7; D remains ambiguous. The CDR3 is made up of 12 amino acids. The germline gives CDR1 SNHLY, CDR2 FYNNEI. Trimming cost V 4 bases and J 4 bases, with 8 bases left between them. The CDR3 DNA reads as TGTGCCAGCAGTGGTTACTTATACGAGCAGTACTTC. Protein: CASSGYLYEQYF.

The chain has TRBV13 and TRBJ2-3; D might be TRBD2 (7 bases). Germline values: CDR1 PRHDT, CDR2 FYEKMQ (reference sequence). CDR3 length: 14 amino acids. Trimming took 5 bases from V and 6 from J, leaving 15 bases between them. The CDR3 DNA sequence: TGTGCCAGCAGCCAAAAGGGAGGGGGTGATACGCAGTATTTT. It specifies CASSQKGGGDTQYF.

The J gene is TRBJ2-7, the V gene TRBV30; 7 bases fit TRBD2. Per germline, CDR1 GTSNPN and CDR2 SVGIG (reference sequence). The V gene end was trimmed by 0 bases and the J gene end by 3 bases; junction bases not matched to a gene: 14. The CDR3 covers 17 residues. This chain's CDR3 is CAWSVRRGGSSNYEQYF. CDR3 sequence (DNA): TGTGCCTGGAGTGTACGGAGGGGCGGGAGTTCGAACTACGAGCAGTACTTC.

The V gene is TRBV7-9, the J gene TRBJ2-3; TRBD1 aligns across 7 bases. Germline trimming cut 1 base from V and 4 bases from J; bases unmatched to any gene: 14. The CDR3 length is 18 residues. CDR1 and CDR2 (germline): SEHNR, FQNEAQ (reference sequence). CDR3 sequence reads: CASSLGGRGQISADTQYF. The DNA of the CDR3 is TGTGCCAGCAGCTTAGGCGGTAGGGGACAGATTTCCGCAGATACGCAGTATTTT.

The chain carries TRBV27 and TRBJ2-7; TRBD1 is a possible D gene (5 bases). The germline CDR1 and CDR2 sequences are MNHEY and SMNVEV (reference sequence). Trimming shortened V by 0 bases and J by 6 bases, and 18 bases separated the two germline ends. The CDR3 length is 16 residues. The CDR3 region has the DNA TGTGCCAGCAGTTTATCAGTCCCAGGCGTTAGGGGCGAGCAGTACTTC. It encodes CASSLSVPGVRGEQYF.

This clone was counted a single time. CDR3 in amino acids: CASSIRDRGRLDGYTF. DNA of the CDR3: TGTGCCAGTAGTATTCGGGACAGGGGGCGGTTGGATGGCTACACCTTC. The chain combines TRBV19 with TRBJ1-2, with 12 bases lining up with TRBD1. J lost 6 bases, V lost 3 bases, and 8 bases had no gene match. The CDR3 length is 16 residues. Germline V gene lookup returns CDR1 LNHDA and CDR2 SQIVND (reference sequence).